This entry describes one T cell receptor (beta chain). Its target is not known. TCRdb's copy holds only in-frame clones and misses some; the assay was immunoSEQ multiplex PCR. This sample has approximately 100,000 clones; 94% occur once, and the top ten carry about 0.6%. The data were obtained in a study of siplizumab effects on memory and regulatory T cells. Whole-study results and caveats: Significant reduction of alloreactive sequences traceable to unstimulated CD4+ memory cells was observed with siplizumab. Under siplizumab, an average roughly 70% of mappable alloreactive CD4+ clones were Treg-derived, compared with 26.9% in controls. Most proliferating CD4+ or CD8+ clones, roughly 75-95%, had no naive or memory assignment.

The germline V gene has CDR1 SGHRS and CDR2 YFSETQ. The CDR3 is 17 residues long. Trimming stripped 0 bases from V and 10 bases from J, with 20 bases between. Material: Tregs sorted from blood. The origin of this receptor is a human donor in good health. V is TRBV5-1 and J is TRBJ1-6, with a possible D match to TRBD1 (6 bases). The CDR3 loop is CASSLAPRSGAESPLHF. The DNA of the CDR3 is TGCGCCAGCAGCTTGGCCCCTCGTTCGGGGGCGGAATCACCCCTCCACTTT.